This is a list of T cell receptor beta chains from one sample in a study of cytomegalovirus exposure and HLA in healthy donors. Data came from immunoSEQ multiplex PCR; TCRdb stores just in-frame clones and leaves some out. This sample has under 130,000 clones, with roughly 70% found just once. The sequencing sample was made of PBMCs. These receptors came from a middle-aged man in good health and CMV-seropositive. Both conserved end residues are part of each CDR3. The D gene is left open where the match is weak. A row's size may be missing; if present it is once, few, many or a size class.

v_gene	j_gene	d_gene	abundance	len	CDR3nt	CDR3aa
TRBV6-1	TRBJ1-5	.	.	15	TGTGCCAGCAGTGCCCAGGGATTTAGCAATCAGCCCCAGCATTTT	CASSAQGFSNQPQHF
TRBV5-4	TRBJ2-1	.	.	14	TGTGCCAGCAGCTTGATGTCCTCGTACAATGAGCAGTTCTTC	CASSLMSSYNEQFF
TRBV7-9	TRBJ2-1	TRBD2	.	15	TGTGCCAGCAGCTTAGTGTCTAGCGGGAGTGGCGAGCAGTTCTTC	CASSLVSSGSGEQFF
TRBV25-1	TRBJ2-7	.	.	15	TGTGCCAGCAGTGAGGGCCAGCCAGCCTCCTACGAGCAGTACTTC	CASSEGQPASYEQYF
TRBV28	TRBJ1-2	.	.	17	TGTGCCAGCAGTTCCACGAATTCACAGAGACAGCCCTATGGCTACACCTTC	CASSSTNSQRQPYGYTF
TRBV7-2	TRBJ1-2	TRBD1	.	13	TGTGCCAGCAGCGCCACAGGGGAATCCGGCTACACCTTC	CASSATGESGYTF
TRBV14	TRBJ1-1	.	few	14	TGTGCCAGCAGCCTCCGTGGAGGATGGACTGAAGCTTTCTTT	CASSLRGGWTEAFF
TRBV29-1	TRBJ2-1	TRBD2	.	15	TGCAGCGTTGTCGCTCCGGGACTATTGAGTAATGAGCAGTTCTTC	CSVVAPGLLSNEQFF
TRBV6-5	TRBJ1-5	.	.	15	TGTGCCAGCAGTGTGGGACTAGGGGGCAATCAGCCCCAGCATTTT	CASSVGLGGNQPQHF
TRBV6-1	TRBJ2-1	.	.	13	TGTGCCAGCAAAATCCCCCAGGGGAATGAGCAGTTCTTC	CASKIPQGNEQFF
TRBV13	TRBJ2-5	TRBD2	.	15	TGTGCCAGCGGAGTCAGCGGGAGAGGCGGCGAGACCCAGTACTTC	CASGVSGRGGETQYF
TRBV6-1	TRBJ1-1	.	few	14	TGTGCCAGCAGTGAATGGGGGGGAGACACTGAAGCTTTCTTT	CASSEWGGDTEAFF
TRBV6-4	TRBJ2-1	TRBD2	.	15	TGTGCCAGCAGCGACTCACCCGGGACTAGCGGCCCCTCGTTCTTC	CASSDSPGTSGPSFF
TRBV29-1	TRBJ2-5	.	.	14	TGCAGCGTTGAAGGTCCGGAGGGCTGGGAGACCCAGTACTTC	CSVEGPEGWETQYF
TRBV6-5	TRBJ2-7	.	.	14	TGTGCCAGCAGTCGGACAGCCGAGTCTTACGAGCAGTACTTC	CASSRTAESYEQYF
TRBV10-3	TRBJ1-5	TRBD1	.	13	TGTGCCATCAGTGGGGAAGGGGGCCAGCCCCAGCATTTT	CAISGEGGQPQHF
TRBV2	TRBJ1-1	.	once	14	TGTGCCAGCAGGCCCACAGGGTCTCACACTGAAGCTTTCTTT	CASRPTGSHTEAFF
TRBV9	TRBJ2-2	TRBD2	.	15	TGTGCCAGCACCCTACTAGCGGGTGGCACCGGGGAGCTGTTTTTT	CASTLLAGGTGELFF
TRBV6-5	TRBJ1-5	TRBD1	.	12	TGTGCCAGCAGCCAAGGACAGGGGGTAAAGCATTTT	CASSQGQGVKHF
TRBV7-3	TRBJ1-2	.	few	18	TGTGCCAGCAGCTTAGGAGCTAGAACCACAAACGTGGGCTATGGCTACACCTTC	CASSLGARTTNVGYGYTF
TRBV27	TRBJ1-5	TRBD1	.	16	TGTGCCAGCAGTTCCCTGTCGGGACAGGGTCATCAGCCCCAGCATTTT	CASSSLSGQGHQPQHF
TRBV4-2	TRBJ2-7	TRBD2	.	15	TGTGCCAGCAGCCAAGATAGCGGGAGGGGTGACGAGCAGTACTTC	CASSQDSGRGDEQYF
TRBV2	TRBJ1-3	.	.	14	TGTGCCAGCAGTGCAACGGTTGCTGGAAACACCATATATTTT	CASSATVAGNTIYF
TRBV19	TRBJ1-4	.	.	17	TGTGCCAGTAGTAGCGCGGGACGGCTTGCAACTAATGAAAAACTGTTTTTT	CASSSAGRLATNEKLFF
TRBV6-5	TRBJ1-2	.	.	13	TGTGCCAGCAGTTCGTTGGGGGGGAGGGGCTACACCTTC	CASSSLGGRGYTF
TRBV6-4	TRBJ2-1	TRBD2	.	15	TGTGCCAGCTCCTCCGGGACTAGCGGTGAGAATGAGCAGTTCTTC	CASSSGTSGENEQFF
TRBV5-1	TRBJ2-5	TRBD1	.	15	TGCGCCAGCAGCTTAGACAGGGGGTACCAAGAGACCCAGTACTTC	CASSLDRGYQETQYF
TRBV18	TRBJ1-2	TRBD1	.	13	TGTGCCAGCTCACCGCAGGGGGCTGAGGGCTACACCTTC	CASSPQGAEGYTF
TRBV5-1	TRBJ2-1	.	.	18	TGCGCCAGCAGCGCGGAACCACCACTGACGGCCGCCCACAATGAGCAGTTCTTC	CASSAEPPLTAAHNEQFF
TRBV28	TRBJ1-2	TRBD1	.	13	TGTGCCAGCAGTTTTTTCAGGGGGCATGGCTACACCTTC	CASSFFRGHGYTF
TRBV18	TRBJ2-2	.	.	14	TGTGCCAGCTCACTGACAGCTAACACCGGGGAGCTGTTTTTT	CASSLTANTGELFF
TRBV14	TRBJ2-5	.	few	13	TGTGCCAGCAGCCAAGTTCCGGAAGAGACCCAGTACTTC	CASSQVPEETQYF
TRBV7-2	TRBJ2-2	TRBD1	few	16	TGTGCCAGCAGCCCTCGGACAGGGGGGAATAACGGGGAGCTGTTTTTT	CASSPRTGGNNGELFF
TRBV6-1	TRBJ1-1	.	.	12	TGTGCCAGCAGAGCAGGGGTTACTGAAGCTTTCTTT	CASRAGVTEAFF
TRBV2	TRBJ1-5	.	once	13	TGTGCCATCAAGAGGGATAGCAATCAGCCCCAGCATTTT	CAIKRDSNQPQHF
TRBV27	TRBJ1-1	.	.	13	TGTGCCAGCAGTTGGGGTAGGGGCACTGAAGCTTTCTTT	CASSWGRGTEAFF
TRBV30	TRBJ2-7	TRBD1	.	14	TGTGCCTGGACCCCTGGGACAGGGGGCGACGAGCAGTACTTC	CAWTPGTGGDEQYF
TRBV19	TRBJ1-5	.	.	15	TGTGCCAGTAGTATAGATTGGACAGGCAATCAGCCCCAGCATTTT	CASSIDWTGNQPQHF
TRBV4-1	TRBJ2-6	.	once	15	TGCGCCAGCAGCCAAGCGCGAGGAGGGGCCAACGTCCTGACTTTC	CASSQARGGANVLTF
TRBV15	TRBJ1-5	.	.	14	TGTGCCACCAGCAGGAGAGGTAGCAATCAGCCCCAGCATTTT	CATSRRGSNQPQHF
TRBV5-4	TRBJ2-3	.	.	16	TGTGCCAGCAGCTTGGGTCGCGGGACGGGCACAGATACGCAGTATTTT	CASSLGRGTGTDTQYF
TRBV9	TRBJ2-3	TRBD2	once	16	TGTGCCAGCAGCATTGTAGCGGGAGGGGGCACAGATACGCAGTATTTT	CASSIVAGGGTDTQYF